The 16 T cell receptor beta chains presented below share a single source sample, sequenced in a study of beta chain features in type 1 diabetes. Findings and caveats of the study: Within each of all four CD4+ subsets, Type 1 diabetes patients had TCRB CDR3s that were moderately but significantly shorter.

Their specific antigens are unknown. The isolated RNA, all of it, was reverse transcribed, so expressed TCRB transcripts were what got sequenced. The table came from immunoSEQ multiplex PCR; TCRdb's copy has only in-frame clones and leaves some out. The data contain hundreds of thousands of clones, roughly 13% of them singletons. Sequencing used naive CD4+ T cells from blood. These receptors all come from a man aged 18 to 29 with type 1 diabetes.

This clone occurred a few times. The V gene is TRBV28, the J gene TRBJ2-5, with D unresolved. With 4 bases removed from V and 1 base from J, the gap between germline ends came to 4 bases. This CDR3 is 12 amino acids long. CDR1 is MDHEN, CDR2 SYDVKM, per germline. Written as DNA, the CDR3 is TGTGCCAGCAGTTCCAGCCAAGAGACCCAGTACTTC. As protein: CASSSSQETQYF.

This clone was counted only a few times. This chain links TRBV30 with TRBJ1-2, with 12 bases fitting TRBD1. This CDR3 region has 17 residues. Germline lookup yields CDR1 GTSNPN and CDR2 SVGIG (reference sequence). V shed 4 bases, J shed 2 bases, and the junction held 11 bases outside the gene matches. The CDR3 DNA reads TGTGCCTGGATCGCCCTAGGAGGGACAGGGGGCAACTATGGCTACACCTTC. It encodes CAWIALGGTGGNYGYTF.

V gene TRBV6-5 combines with J gene TRBJ1-4; possibly TRBD1 for D (6 bases). Trimming left V 7 bases short and J 16 bases short, with 16 bases between. This CDR3 region has 11 residues. Germline V gene data show CDR1 as MNHEY and CDR2 as SVGAGI. This chain's CDR3 is CASMAGGERFF. The CDR3 DNA is TGTGCCAGCATGGCGGGGGGCGAGAGGTTTTTT.

This clone was seen a handful of times. The V gene is TRBV21-1, the J gene TRBJ2-7. TRBV21-1 is recorded as a pseudogene. The CDR3 loop spans 13 amino acids. CDR3 nucleotide sequence: TGTGCCAGCAGCATTACGACCCACTACGAGCAGTACTTC. Its protein is CASSITTHYEQYF.

The table lists this clone with a count of one. This CDR3 is CASSSHRVRGFFGEQYF. CDR3 coding DNA: TGTGCCAGCAGCTCTCACAGGGTCCGGGGGTTTTTCGGCGAGCAGTACTTC. This chain connects TRBV7-9 to TRBJ2-7; the D gene could be TRBD1 or TRBD2 (6 bases each). The V and J ends lost 4 bases and 6 bases respectively, with 25 bases between them. CDR1 is SEHNR and CDR2 is FQNEAQ in the germline V gene (reference sequence). CDR3 length: 17 residues.

In its sample, this clone was seen a few times. This rearrangement joins TRBV25-1 to TRBJ2-1; 12 bases map to TRBD1. The V segment lost 4 bases and the J segment 8 bases; nucleotides outside the gene matches: 9. Germline CDR1 reads MGHDK; CDR2 reads SYGVNS. This CDR3 spans 16 amino acids. The CDR3 nucleotides are TGTGCCAGCAGTGCCCCCGGGACAGGGGGCTTGGATGAGCAGTTCTTC. Protein sequence: CASSAPGTGGLDEQFF.

The V call is TRBV25-1, the J call TRBJ1-4; 11 positions match TRBD1. The CDR3 is 18 amino acids. V gave up 3 bases and J gave up 7 bases; unmatched junction bases: 13. Germline V CDR1 and CDR2: MGHDK, SYGVNS. CDR3 in amino acids: CASSDPGQGVVWGEKLFF. The CDR3 DNA is TGTGCCAGCAGTGACCCGGGACAGGGGGTTGTATGGGGTGAAAAACTGTTTTTT. Filled out from reference TRBV25-1 and TRBJ1-4, the complete variable domain reads EADIYQTPRYLVIGTGKKITLECSQTMGHDKMYWYQQDPGMELHLIHYSYGVNSTEKGDLSSESTVSRIRTEHFPLTLESARPSHTSQYLCASSDPGQGVVWGEKLFFGSGTQLSVL.

This clone was seen only a few times. The CDR3 bases are TGTGGCGTGGCCGGGACAGCTCCTTACGAGCAGTACTTC. Its protein is CGVAGTAPYEQYF. The V call is TRBV6-5, the J call TRBJ2-7; 7 positions match TRBD1. CDR3 length equals 13 residues. Germline V gives CDR1 MNHEY, CDR2 SVGAGI.

The chain joins TRBV27 to TRBJ2-2, with no clear D. The length of the CDR3 is 15 residues. Germline V lookup: CDR1 MNHEY, CDR2 SMNVEV (reference sequence). The V and J ends lost 4 bases and 4 bases respectively, with 13 bases between them. CDR3 amino acids: CASSYAHPSTGELFF. CDR3 in DNA: TGTGCCAGCAGTTACGCCCACCCGAGCACCGGGGAGCTGTTTTTT.

This clone came up a few times. V usage is TRBV2 and J usage is TRBJ1-2; the match to TRBD1 covers 7 bases. CDR3 length equals 14 residues. J gave up 4 bases and V 4 bases, and 6 bases lay outside the gene matches. The V gene's germline CDR1 is SNHLY and CDR2 FYNNEI. In nucleotides, the CDR3 is TGTGCCAGCAGTGCCCGACAGGGAAGCTATGGCTACACCTTC. Protein: CASSARQGSYGYTF.

This clone was picked up a small number of times. This chain connects TRBV5-6 to TRBJ1-1, with TRBD1 matching 8 bases. The CDR3 consists of 15 residues. CDR1 is SGHDT, CDR2 YYEEEE, per germline. After removal of 3 bases from V and 7 bases from J, the junction contained 11 bases not matched to a gene. The CDR3 DNA reads TGTGCCAGCAGCTGGGTGGACAGGGCGAAGGGTGAAGCTTTCTTT. It encodes CASSWVDRAKGEAFF. Using reference TRBV5-6 and TRBJ1-1 for the parts outside the CDR3, the full variable domain is DAGVTQSPTHLIKTRGQQVTLRCSPKSGHDTVSWYQQALGQGPQFIFQYYEEEERQRGNFPDRFSGHQFPNYSSELNVNALLLGDSALYLCASSWVDRAKGEAFFGQGTRLTVV.

The genes are TRBV7-7 and TRBJ2-2; D may be TRBD1 (5 bases). The CDR3 consists of 16 residues. The germline CDR1 and CDR2 sequences are SSHAT and FNYEAQ (reference sequence). V shed 1 base and J shed 4 bases, with 13 bases lying between them. The CDR3 nucleotides read TGTGCCAGCAGCTTAGTAGGGGCCAGGGTCACCGGGGAGCTGTTTTTT. Protein sequence: CASSLVGARVTGELFF.

The chain recombines TRBV29-1 with TRBJ1-1; D unclear. V gave up 0 bases and J gave up 0 bases, with 5 bases separating them. The CDR3 is 13 residues long. From germline, CDR1 is SQVTM and CDR2 ANQGSEA. The CDR3 nucleotides are TGCAGCGTTGAAGAAGCGTTGAACACTGAAGCTTTCTTT. It codes for CSVEEALNTEAFF.

The genes are TRBV7-6 and TRBJ2-7; the match to TRBD1 covers 11 bases. This CDR3 is 14 amino acids long. Germline V lookup: CDR1 SGHVS, CDR2 FNYEAQ. With 5 bases clipped from V and 7 bases from J, the junction kept 7 bases outside the gene matches. As DNA, the CDR3 is TGTGCCAGCAGCGCCGGGACAGGGGGTTTTGAGCAGTACTTC. Translating it yields CASSAGTGGFEQYF.

This chain links TRBV7-3 with TRBJ2-3, with TRBD2 as a possible D gene (6 bases). V gave up 6 bases and J gave up 3 bases, with 16 bases separating them. CDR1 is SGHTA and CDR2 is FQGTGA in the germline V gene. The length of the CDR3 is 15 residues. The CDR3 here is CASSPGRGKTDTQYF. The CDR3 bases are TGTGCCAGCAGTCCGGGGCGGGGAAAAACAGATACGCAGTATTTT.

There are a few counts of this clone. The chain uses TRBV6-6 and TRBJ1-5, with D unclear. Trimming left V 2 bases short and J 6 bases short, with 5 bases between. Germline V gene data show CDR1 as MNHNY and CDR2 as SVGAGI (reference sequence). This CDR3 region has 12 residues. CDR3 loop: CASSYPSQPQHF. Written as DNA, the CDR3 is TGTGCCAGCAGTTACCCGAGTCAGCCCCAGCATTTT.